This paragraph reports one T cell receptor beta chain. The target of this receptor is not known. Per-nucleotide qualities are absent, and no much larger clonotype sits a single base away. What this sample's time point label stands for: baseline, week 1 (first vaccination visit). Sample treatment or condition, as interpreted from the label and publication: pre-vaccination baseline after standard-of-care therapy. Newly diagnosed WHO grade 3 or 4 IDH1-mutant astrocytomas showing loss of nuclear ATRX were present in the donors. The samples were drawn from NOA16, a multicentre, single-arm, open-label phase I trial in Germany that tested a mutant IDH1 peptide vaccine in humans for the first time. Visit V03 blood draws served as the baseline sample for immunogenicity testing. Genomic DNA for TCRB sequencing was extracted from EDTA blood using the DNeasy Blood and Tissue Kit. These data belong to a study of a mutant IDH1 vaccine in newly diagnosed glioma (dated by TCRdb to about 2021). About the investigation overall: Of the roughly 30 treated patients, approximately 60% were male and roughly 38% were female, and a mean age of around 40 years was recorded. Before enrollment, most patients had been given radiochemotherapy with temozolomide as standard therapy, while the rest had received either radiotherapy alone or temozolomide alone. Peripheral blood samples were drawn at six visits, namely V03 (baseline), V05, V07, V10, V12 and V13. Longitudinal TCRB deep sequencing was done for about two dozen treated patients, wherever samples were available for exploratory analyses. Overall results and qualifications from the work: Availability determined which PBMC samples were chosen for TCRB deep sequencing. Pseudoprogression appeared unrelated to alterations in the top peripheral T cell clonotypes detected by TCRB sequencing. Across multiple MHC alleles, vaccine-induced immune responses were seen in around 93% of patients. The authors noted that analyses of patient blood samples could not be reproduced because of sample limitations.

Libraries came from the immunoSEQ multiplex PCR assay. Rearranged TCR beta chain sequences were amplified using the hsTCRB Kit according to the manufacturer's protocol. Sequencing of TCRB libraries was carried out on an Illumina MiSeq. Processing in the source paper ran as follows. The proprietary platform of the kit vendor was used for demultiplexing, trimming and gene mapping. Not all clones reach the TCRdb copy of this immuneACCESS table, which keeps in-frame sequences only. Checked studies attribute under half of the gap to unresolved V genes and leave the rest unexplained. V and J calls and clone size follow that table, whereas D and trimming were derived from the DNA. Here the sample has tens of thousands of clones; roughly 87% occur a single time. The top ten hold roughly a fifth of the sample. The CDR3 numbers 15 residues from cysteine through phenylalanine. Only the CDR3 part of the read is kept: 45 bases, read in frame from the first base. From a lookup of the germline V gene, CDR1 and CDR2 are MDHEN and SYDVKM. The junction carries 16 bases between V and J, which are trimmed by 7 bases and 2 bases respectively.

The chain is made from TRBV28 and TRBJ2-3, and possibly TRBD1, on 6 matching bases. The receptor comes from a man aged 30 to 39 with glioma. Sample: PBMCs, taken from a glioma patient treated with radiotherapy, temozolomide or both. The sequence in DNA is TGTGCCAGCAACCTTAGGGGGTTATACACAGATACGCAGTATTTT. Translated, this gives CASNLRGLYTDTQYF.